The 22 T cell receptor beta chains reported below all come from one sample, sequenced in a study of T cell repertoires in cytomegalovirus infection. TCRdb re-analysed the reads in MiXCR, keeping a single row per CDR3 protein. The table lists around 440,000 distinct CDR3 sequences, around 11% of them singletons. The specimen was PBMCs. The receptor source for this set is a human donor in good health (CMV status not recorded). Some clones in this sample may be carry-over from other donors' samples.

This clonotype was counted many times. The CDR3 reads CSVDDRGSYGYTF. CDR3 DNA: TGCAGCGTAGACGACAGGGGCAGTTATGGCTACACCTTC. This chain links TRBV29-1 with TRBJ1-2; 8 bases match TRBD1. Germline V gene lookup returns CDR1 SQVTM and CDR2 ANQGSEA. V lost 6 bases and J lost 5; bases outside the gene matches: 8. The CDR3 is 13 residues long.

In its sample, this clonotype was seen many times. This rearrangement joins TRBV2 to TRBJ1-1; possibly TRBD1 for D (6 bases). V was cut by 6 bases and J by 5 bases, with 10 bases left in between. The germline V gene has CDR1 SNHLY and CDR2 FYNNEI. This CDR3 spans 12 amino acids. CDR3 DNA sequence: TGTGCCAGCAGGGGGGGGCAAACTGAAGCTTTCTTT. Translation gives CASRGGQTEAFF.

The CDR3 loop is CSAILAGGGGEQFF. The CDR3 region has the DNA TGCAGTGCCATCCTAGCGGGAGGGGGTGGGGAGCAGTTCTTC. The chain combines TRBV20-1 with TRBJ2-1, with 12 bases identical to TRBD2. J lost 10 bases, V lost 6 bases, and 10 bases had no gene match. Germline V gene lookup returns CDR1 DFQATT and CDR2 SNEGSKA (reference sequence). The CDR3 spans 14 residues.

Ten or more counts support this clonotype. V usage is TRBV27 and J usage is TRBJ2-2; D is possibly TRBD1 or TRBD2 (5 bases each). Looked up from germline, CDR1 is MNHEY and CDR2 is SMNVEV (reference sequence). With 5 bases removed from V and 5 bases from J, the gap between germline ends came to 9 bases. The CDR3 extends over 13 amino acids. CDR3 nucleotide sequence: TGTGCCAGCAGTATGGGGGTTACCGGGGAGCTGTTTTTT. It specifies CASSMGVTGELFF.

This clonotype was seen many times. The chain couples TRBV4-1 to TRBJ2-7, with 8 bases identical to TRBD1. The CDR3 contains 18 residues. The V gene's germline CDR1 is MGHRA and CDR2 YSYEKL. The V gene end was trimmed by 0 bases and the J gene end by 3 bases; junction bases not matched to a gene: 13. As DNA, the CDR3 is TGCGCCAGCAGCCAAGATCAAGGACAGGGACCCTCTCTCTACGAGCAGTACTTC. Encoded protein: CASSQDQGQGPSLYEQYF.

This clonotype was detected many times. This chain connects TRBV20-1 to TRBJ2-3, with a possible D match to TRBD2 (6 bases). V was shortened by 1 base and J by 3 bases, with 14 bases between the two germline ends. Germline lookup yields CDR1 DFQATT and CDR2 SNEGSKA (reference sequence). The CDR3 consists of 15 residues. CDR3 residues: CSARGRGMLTDTQYF. CDR3 nucleotides: TGCAGTGCTAGAGGTCGGGGGATGCTGACAGATACGCAGTATTTT.

This chain uses TRBV29-1 with TRBJ1-5; 8 bases are a match to TRBD1. This CDR3 contains 15 residues. From germline, CDR1 is SQVTM and CDR2 ANQGSEA. V shed 7 bases, J shed 3 bases, and the junction held 11 bases outside the gene matches. CDR3 in amino acids: CSAGQGSLYNQPQHF. CDR3 nucleotides: TGCAGCGCAGGACAGGGTTCATTGTACAATCAGCCCCAGCATTTT.

The genes are TRBV6-1 and TRBJ1-1, with unresolved D. Germline values: CDR1 MNHNS, CDR2 SASEGT. The CDR3 contains 12 residues. Trimming cost V 2 bases and J 4 bases, with 5 bases left between them. The CDR3 coding sequence is TGTGCCAGCAGTGAATCCTTCACTGAAGCTTTCTTT. This translates into CASSESFTEAFF.

Only a few counts were recorded for this clonotype. The chain links TRBV27 to TRBJ1-2; 10 bases fit TRBD1. Germline assignment: CDR1 MNHEY and CDR2 SMNVEV (reference sequence). This CDR3 contains 15 residues. J was trimmed by 4 bases and V by 5 bases; bases with no gene match: 7. DNA for the CDR3: TGTGCCAGCAGTCAACGGACAGGGGGTGGCTATGGCTACACCTTC. The encoded protein is CASSQRTGGGYGYTF.

In this sample, this clonotype turned up a few times. V and J are TRBV2 and TRBJ1-2, with 10 bases matching TRBD1. The CDR3 is 16 amino acids. CDR1 SNHLY and CDR2 FYNNEI come from the germline V gene. The J segment lost 3 bases and the V segment lost 6 bases, leaving 10 bases of the junction unmatched. The CDR3 DNA sequence: TGTGCCAGCAGCCTGACAGGGGGCACCGGGGACTATGGCTACACCTTC. This encodes CASSLTGGTGDYGYTF.

This clonotype was counted ten times or more. The chain joins TRBV11-1 to TRBJ2-5; D is possibly TRBD2 (6 bases). The length of the CDR3 is 14 residues. The V end lost 2 bases, the J end lost 3 bases, and 10 bases lay between the germline ends. CDR1 and CDR2 (germline): SGHAT, FQDESV (reference sequence). CDR3 sequence: CASSLRDLKETQYF. CDR3 bases: TGTGCCAGCAGCTTACGGGACTTAAAAGAGACCCAGTACTTC.

This clonotype came up many times. The chain is built from TRBV5-4 and TRBJ2-6, with TRBD1 matching over 9 bases. Germline CDR1 is SGHNT and CDR2 is YYREEE (reference sequence). The V gene end was trimmed by 4 bases and the J gene end by 1 base; junction bases not matched to a gene: 6. This CDR3 has 17 residues. The CDR3 reads CASSRDRVGSGANVLTF. CDR3 DNA: TGTGCCAGCAGCAGGGACAGGGTGGGGTCTGGGGCCAACGTCCTGACTTTC.

V and J are TRBV20-1 and TRBJ2-2; D call uncertain. V was shortened by 4 bases and J by 5 bases, with 14 bases between the two germline ends. The CDR3 length is 14 residues. Germline V CDR1 and CDR2: DFQATT, SNEGSKA (reference sequence). The DNA of the CDR3 is TGCAGTGCTAATCTTTTATCGGTTACCGGGGAGCTGTTTTTT. Encoded protein: CSANLLSVTGELFF.

The sample holds many counts of this clonotype. The genes are TRBV12-5 and TRBJ1-2; the D gene is possibly TRBD1 (5 bases). CDR1 LGHNT and CDR2 FRNRAP come from the germline V gene. The V gene lost 6 bases and the J gene lost 5 bases, with 22 bases spanning the gap. The CDR3 contains 16 residues. Written as DNA, the CDR3 is TGTGCTAGTGGCTACGCAGGGACCTCCTTGGTTTATGGCTACACCTTC. As protein: CASGYAGTSLVYGYTF.

This clonotype occurred a few times. The rearrangement links TRBV11-2 to TRBJ2-1, with 7 positions matching TRBD2. V lost 1 base, J lost 4 bases, and 10 bases stayed unmatched. CDR3 length: 17 residues. Germline values: CDR1 SGHAT, CDR2 FQNNGV. The CDR3 DNA is TGTGCCAGCAGCTTAGCGCCCCGGGGCGGGGGATACAATGAGCAGTTCTTC. This sequence encodes CASSLAPRGGGYNEQFF.

This clonotype was seen at least ten times. The chain is built from TRBV18 and TRBJ2-5, with 10 bases that match TRBD1. Germline CDR1 is KGHSH and CDR2 is LQKENI. V dropped 8 bases and J dropped 5; count of bases not matched to a gene: 5. The CDR3 extends over 13 amino acids. In DNA, the CDR3 is TGTGCCAGCAGCCCGGGACAGGGGGAGACCCAGTACTTC. It codes for CASSPGQGETQYF.

This clonotype has more than one count but fewer than ten. The J gene is TRBJ2-1, the V gene TRBV4-2, with 7 bases aligning to TRBD2. Per germline, CDR1 LGHNA and CDR2 YNFKEQ. The CDR3 sequence is 16 residues long. The ends lost 3 bases at V and 6 bases at J; junction bases unmatched: 11. CDR3: CASSHLDAGEGNEQFF. The CDR3 DNA is TGTGCCAGCAGCCACCTTGACGCGGGAGAGGGCAATGAGCAGTTCTTC.

This clonotype has at least ten counts. The J gene is TRBJ1-1, the V gene TRBV7-8; 10 bases are shared with TRBD1. The CDR3 is 14 amino acids. V shed 5 bases and J 5 bases; nucleotides not matched to a gene: 5. In germline, CDR1 is SGHVS, CDR2 FQNEAQ. The CDR3 DNA reads as TGTGCCAGCAGCCCCCTGGACAGGGGGACTGAAGCTTTCTTT. The encoded protein is CASSPLDRGTEAFF.

This clonotype was picked up many times. This chain connects TRBV2 to TRBJ2-1; D is ambiguous. V lost 1 base, J lost 9 bases, and 7 bases lay in between. The length of the CDR3 is 12 residues. In germline, CDR1 is SNHLY, CDR2 FYNNEI. CDR3 DNA sequence: TGTGCCAGCAGTGAAGAAGTTAGTGAGCAGTTCTTC. This gives the protein CASSEEVSEQFF.

CDR3 DNA: TGTGCCAGTAGTGCCCCGGGACAGGGGATGATCACTGAAGCTTTCTTT. Its translation is CASSAPGQGMITEAFF. The rearrangement uses TRBV19 and TRBJ1-1, with 10 bases lining up with TRBD1. CDR1 is LNHDA and CDR2 is SQIVND in the germline V gene (reference sequence). Unmatched junction bases numbered 10, after V lost 5 bases and J lost 4 bases. The CDR3 runs to 16 residues.

In this sample, this clonotype turned up many times. The chain combines TRBV7-2 with TRBJ2-5, with 8 bases that match TRBD2. The CDR3 is 15 residues long. Germline-derived CDR1 and CDR2 are SGHTA and FQGNSA. Trimming cost V 3 bases and J 5 bases; bases outside gene matches: 8. The CDR3 loop reads CASSFGRGAGETQYF. For the CDR3, the DNA is TGTGCCAGCAGCTTCGGGCGGGGGGCTGGGGAGACCCAGTACTTC.

This clonotype was observed a few times. The rearrangement joins TRBV9 to TRBJ1-1; D is undetermined. The germline CDR1 and CDR2 sequences are SGDLS and YYNGEE. The CDR3 sequence is 13 residues long. V was clipped by 0 bases and J by 6 bases, with 9 bases between them. The CDR3 DNA follows: TGTGCCAGCAGCGTAGCTACAGACTCTGAAGCTTTCTTT. It encodes CASSVATDSEAFF.